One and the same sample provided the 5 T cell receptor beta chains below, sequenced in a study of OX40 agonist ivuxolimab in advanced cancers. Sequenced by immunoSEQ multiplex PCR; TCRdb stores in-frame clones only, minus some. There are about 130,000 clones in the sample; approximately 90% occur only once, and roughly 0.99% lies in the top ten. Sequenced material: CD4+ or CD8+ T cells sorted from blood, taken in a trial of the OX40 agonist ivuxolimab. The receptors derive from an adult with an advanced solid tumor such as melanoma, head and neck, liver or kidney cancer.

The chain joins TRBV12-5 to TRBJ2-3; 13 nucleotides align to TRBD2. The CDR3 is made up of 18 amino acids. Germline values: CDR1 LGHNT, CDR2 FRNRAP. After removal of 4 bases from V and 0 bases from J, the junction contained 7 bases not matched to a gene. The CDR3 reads CASGSLTSGRASTDTQYF. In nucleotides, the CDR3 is TGTGCTAGTGGTTCTCTAACTAGCGGGAGGGCTAGCACAGATACGCAGTATTTT.

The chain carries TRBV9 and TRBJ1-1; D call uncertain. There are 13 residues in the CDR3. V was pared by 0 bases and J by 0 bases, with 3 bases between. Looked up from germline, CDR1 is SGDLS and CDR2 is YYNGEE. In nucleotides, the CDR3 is TGTGCCAGCAGCGTAGAAGTGAACACTGAAGCTTTCTTT. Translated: CASSVEVNTEAFF. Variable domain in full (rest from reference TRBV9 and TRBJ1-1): DSGVTQTPKHLITATGQRVTLRCSPRSGDLSVYWYQQSLDQGLQFLIQYYNGEERAKGNILERFSAQQFPDLHSELNLSSLELGDSALYFCASSVEVNTEAFFGQGTRLTVV.

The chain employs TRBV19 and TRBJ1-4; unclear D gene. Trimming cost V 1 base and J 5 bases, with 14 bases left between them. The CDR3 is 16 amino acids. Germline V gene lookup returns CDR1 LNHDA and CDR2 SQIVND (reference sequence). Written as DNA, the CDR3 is TGTGCCAGTAGTATAGGGATCAGTCGGGCGAATGAAAAACTGTTTTTT. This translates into CASSIGISRANEKLFF.

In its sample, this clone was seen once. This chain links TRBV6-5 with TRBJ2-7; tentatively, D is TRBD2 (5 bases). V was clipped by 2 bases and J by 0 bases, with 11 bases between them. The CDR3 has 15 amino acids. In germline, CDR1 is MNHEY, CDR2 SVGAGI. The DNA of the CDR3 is TGTGCCAGCAGTTACGGGAGAACGAGCTCCTACGAGCAGTACTTC. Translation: CASSYGRTSSYEQYF.

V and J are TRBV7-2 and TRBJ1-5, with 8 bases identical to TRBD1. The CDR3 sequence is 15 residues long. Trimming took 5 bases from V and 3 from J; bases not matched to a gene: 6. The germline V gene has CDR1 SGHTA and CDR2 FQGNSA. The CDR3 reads CASSPGTGVNQPQHF. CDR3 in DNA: TGTGCCAGCAGCCCTGGGACAGGTGTCAATCAGCCCCAGCATTTT.